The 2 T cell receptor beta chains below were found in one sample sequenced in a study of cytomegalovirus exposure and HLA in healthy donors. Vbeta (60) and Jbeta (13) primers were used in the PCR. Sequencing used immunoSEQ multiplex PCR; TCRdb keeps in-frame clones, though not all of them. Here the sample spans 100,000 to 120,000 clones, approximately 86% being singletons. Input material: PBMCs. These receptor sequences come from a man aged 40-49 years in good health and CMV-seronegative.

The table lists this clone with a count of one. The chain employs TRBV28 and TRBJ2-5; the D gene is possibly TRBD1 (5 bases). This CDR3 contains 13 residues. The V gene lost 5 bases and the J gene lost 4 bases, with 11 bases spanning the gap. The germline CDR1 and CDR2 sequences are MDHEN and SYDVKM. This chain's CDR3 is CASSPWGLETQYF. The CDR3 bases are TGTGCCAGCAGTCCCTGGGGCTTAGAGACCCAGTACTTC. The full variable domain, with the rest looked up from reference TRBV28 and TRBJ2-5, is DVKVTQSSRYLVKRTGEKVFLECVQDMDHENMFWYRQDPGLGLRLIYFSYDVKMKEKGDIPEGYSVSREKKERFSLILESASTNQTSMYLCASSPWGLETQYFGPGTRLLVL.

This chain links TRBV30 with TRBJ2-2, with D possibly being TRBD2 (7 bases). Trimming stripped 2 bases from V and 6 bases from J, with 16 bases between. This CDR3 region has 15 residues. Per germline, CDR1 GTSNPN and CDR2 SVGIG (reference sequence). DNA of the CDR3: TGTGCCTGGAGTAGGGGGGGAAGTTGGGCCGGGGAGCTGTTTTTT. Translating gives CAWSRGGSWAGELFF.